The rows below give T cell receptor beta chains drawn from one sample of a study of cytomegalovirus exposure and HLA in healthy donors. Repertoires were generated with immunoSEQ multiplex PCR, while TCRdb's copy carries only in-frame clones and drops some. The repertoire holds about 150,000 clones, with roughly 85% as singletons. Specimen: PBMCs. These receptors were taken from a man between 40 and 49 years old in good health and CMV-seropositive. Each CDR3 is given with its conserved first and last residue. The D gene is left open where the match is weak. Not every row has a clone size; where given, it reads once, few, many or a size class.

J,V,size,D,DNA,CDR3
TRBJ2-3,TRBV10-2,NA,TRBD2,TGCGCCAGCAGTGAGGATCTAGCGGGAGTCCCAGATACGCAGTATTTT,CASSEDLAGVPDTQYF
TRBJ1-2,TRBV7-8,NA,TRBD1,TGTGCCGGCAGCTTAGGGGGACTGACAGGGCGTGGCTACACCTTC,CAGSLGGLTGRGYTF
TRBJ2-7,TRBV7-2,NA,NA,TGTGCCAGCAGTGGCATGGTGGCGGGACCTTCCTACGAGCAGTACTTC,CASSGMVAGPSYEQYF
TRBJ1-5,TRBV15,NA,NA,TGTGCCACCAGCAACGCCAGGGGTAGTAATCAGCCCCAGCATTTT,CATSNARGSNQPQHF
TRBJ1-4,TRBV5-6,once,TRBD1,TGTGCCAGCAGCGGGACAGGGGTCGGGGAAAAACTGTTTTTT,CASSGTGVGEKLFF
TRBJ1-2,TRBV11-2,once,NA,TGTGCCAGCAGCTTAGTCACGGCAGGGGACGGCTACACCTTC,CASSLVTAGDGYTF
TRBJ1-1,TRBV6-1,NA,NA,TGTGCCAGCAGTGAACCTTTTTTCAACACTGAAGCTTTCTTT,CASSEPFFNTEAFF
TRBJ1-6,TRBV18,few,TRBD1,TGTGCCAGCTCACCCCGGGACAGAAGAACCATAGGGAGCTCCTATAATTCACCCCTCCACTTT,CASSPRDRRTIGSSYNSPLHF
TRBJ2-7,TRBV5-1,NA,TRBD2,TGCGCCAGCAGCTTGTCTAGCGGGAGCCTTTGGGACGAGCAGTACTTC,CASSLSSGSLWDEQYF
TRBJ2-7,TRBV18,NA,NA,TGTGCCAGCTCACCCAACCAGGGCAACTCCTACGAGCAGTACTTC,CASSPNQGNSYEQYF
TRBJ1-1,TRBV19,NA,NA,TGTGCCAGTAGTGTCAGGGTTTTTACTGAAGCTTTCTTT,CASSVRVFTEAFF
TRBJ1-2,TRBV6-1,NA,NA,TGTGCCAGCAGTGAAGCGCGAGGGCACAATGGCTACACCTTC,CASSEARGHNGYTF
TRBJ2-7,TRBV4-1,NA,TRBD1,TGCGCCAGCAGCTTAAGGACAGGGACCCTCAACTTATACGAGCAGTACTTC,CASSLRTGTLNLYEQYF
TRBJ2-3,TRBV6-6,few,NA,TGTGCCAGCAGGTGGACTTTGGGTGGCGTAACAGATACGCAGTATTTT,CASRWTLGGVTDTQYF
TRBJ2-7,TRBV5-1,NA,NA,TGCGCCAGCAGCTTGGGGGACACCGCCACTATAGAGCAGTACTTC,CASSLGDTATIEQYF
TRBJ1-2,TRBV6-1,NA,TRBD1,TGTGCCAGCAGTGAAGATTGGACAGGGACGGGGGGCTACACCTTC,CASSEDWTGTGGYTF
TRBJ2-7,TRBV4-2,NA,TRBD2,TGTGCCAGCAGCCAAAAGGGACTAGCGAGCGGAACCGAGTACTTC,CASSQKGLASGTEYF
TRBJ2-5,TRBV6-1,NA,TRBD1,TGTGCCAGCATTAGGACAGGGGTTCTCGAGACCCAGTACTTC,CASIRTGVLETQYF
TRBJ1-5,TRBV7-8,NA,NA,TGTGCCAGCAGCTTAGGCAGATTTAATCAGCCCCAGCATTTT,CASSLGRFNQPQHF
TRBJ2-7,TRBV11-2,NA,TRBD2,TGTGCCAGCAGCTTCAATCCGGGAGGCCTTTACGAGCAGTACTTC,CASSFNPGGLYEQYF
TRBJ2-1,TRBV29-1,NA,TRBD2,TGCAGCGTTGATGTACTCGCGGGAGGCAATGAGCAGTTCTTC,CSVDVLAGGNEQFF
TRBJ1-4,TRBV10-3,NA,NA,TGTGCCGTACGGGGGAAGATCGACGAAAAACTGTTTTTT,CAVRGKIDEKLFF
TRBJ2-2,TRBV6-4,few,TRBD1,TGTGCCAGCAGACCGGACAGGGCGGACACCGGGGAGCTGTTTTTT,CASRPDRADTGELFF
TRBJ2-1,TRBV10-1,NA,TRBD1,TGCGCCAGCAGTGAGTCGGTTACAGGGGGTCTCAATGAGCAGTTCTTC,CASSESVTGGLNEQFF
TRBJ2-7,TRBV10-3,NA,NA,TGTGCCATCAGTGGCCGGGAAGATCCGGGCGAGCAGTACTTC,CAISGREDPGEQYF
TRBJ1-2,TRBV11-2,once,NA,TGTGCCAGCAGCCCCTGGGGGGTCTATGGCTACACCTTC,CASSPWGVYGYTF
TRBJ1-3,TRBV6-6,NA,NA,TGTGCCAGCAGTTACGAGGGAACGGGGAACACCATATATTTT,CASSYEGTGNTIYF
TRBJ2-7,TRBV7-2,NA,TRBD2,TGTGCCAGCAAGCTGGGGGGGGCGGGAGGAACCTACGAGCAGTACTTC,CASKLGGAGGTYEQYF